This T cell receptor beta chain was sequenced for a study of T cells in Graves' hyperthyroidism and ophthalmopathy. This clonotype has ten or more counts. Trimming took 1 base from V and 5 from J; bases not matched to a gene: 7. CDR1 and CDR2 from the germline V gene are SQVTM and ANQGSEA. The CDR3 is 14 residues long. TCR beta CDR3 regions were amplified from RNA. The TCR CDR3 was amplified in a first-round RT-PCR using the HTBI primer set. TCRdb analysed the multiplex PCR reads with MiXCR anew, one entry per CDR3 protein. The sample yields some 500,000 distinct CDR3 sequences, approximately 24% seen once. Together with thyroid ultrasound, orbital computed tomography, serum thyroxine and TRAb, clinical symptoms were used for diagnoses.

The sample comprised blood. The TCR was taken from a woman aged 25 to 39 with Graves' ophthalmopathy. This sequence joins TRBV29-1 and TRBJ2-5, with 7 bases that match TRBD1. CDR3 in DNA: TGCAGCGTTGAAGTCGACAGGGCAACGGAGACCCAGTACTTC. This sequence encodes CSVEVDRATETQYF.